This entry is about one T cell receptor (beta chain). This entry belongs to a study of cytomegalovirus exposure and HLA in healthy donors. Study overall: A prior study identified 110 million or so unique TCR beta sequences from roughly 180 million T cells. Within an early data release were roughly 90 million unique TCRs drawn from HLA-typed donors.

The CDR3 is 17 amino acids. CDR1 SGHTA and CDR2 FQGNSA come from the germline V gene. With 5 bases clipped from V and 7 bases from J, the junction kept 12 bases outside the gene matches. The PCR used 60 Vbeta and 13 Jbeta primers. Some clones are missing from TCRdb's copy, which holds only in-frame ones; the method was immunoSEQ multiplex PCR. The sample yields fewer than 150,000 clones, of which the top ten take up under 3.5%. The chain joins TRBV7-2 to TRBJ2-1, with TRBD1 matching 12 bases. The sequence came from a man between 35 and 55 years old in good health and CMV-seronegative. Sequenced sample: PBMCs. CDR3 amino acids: CASSVISGTGGNNEQFF. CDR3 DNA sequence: TGTGCCAGCAGCGTCATCTCCGGGACAGGGGGCAATAATGAGCAGTTCTTC.